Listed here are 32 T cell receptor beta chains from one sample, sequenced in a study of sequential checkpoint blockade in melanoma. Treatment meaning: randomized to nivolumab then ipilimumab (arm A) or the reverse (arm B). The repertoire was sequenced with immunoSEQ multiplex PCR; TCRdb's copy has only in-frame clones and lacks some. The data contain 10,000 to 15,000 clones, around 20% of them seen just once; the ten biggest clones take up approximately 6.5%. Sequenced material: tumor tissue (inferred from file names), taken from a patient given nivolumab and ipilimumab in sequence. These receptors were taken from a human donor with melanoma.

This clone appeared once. CDR3 coding DNA: TGTGCTAGTGCCCTTGGGGCTAGCGGGGAAATAGAGACCCAGTACTTC. It yields the protein CASALGASGEIETQYF. The chain uses TRBV12-5 and TRBJ2-5, with 9 bases that match TRBD2. In germline, CDR1 is LGHNT, CDR2 FRNRAP. The CDR3 has 16 amino acids. J lost 4 bases, V lost 7 bases, and 13 bases had no gene match.

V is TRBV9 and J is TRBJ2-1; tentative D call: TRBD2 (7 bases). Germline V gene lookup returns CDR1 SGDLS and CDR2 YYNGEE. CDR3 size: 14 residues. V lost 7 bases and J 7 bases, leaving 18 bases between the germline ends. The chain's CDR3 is CASRTGGLENEQFF. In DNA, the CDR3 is TGTGCCAGCCGAACGGGGGGCCTGGAGAATGAGCAGTTCTTC.

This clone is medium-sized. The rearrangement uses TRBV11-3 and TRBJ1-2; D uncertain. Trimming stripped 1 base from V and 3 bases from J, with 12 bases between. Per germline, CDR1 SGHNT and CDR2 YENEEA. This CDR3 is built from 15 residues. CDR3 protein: CASSLVPQEDYGYTF. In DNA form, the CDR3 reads TGTGCCAGCAGCTTAGTTCCCCAGGAAGACTATGGCTACACCTTC. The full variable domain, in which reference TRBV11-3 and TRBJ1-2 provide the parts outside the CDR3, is EAGVVQSPRYKIIEKKQPVAFWCNPISGHNTLYWYLQNLGQGPELLIRYENEEAVDDSQLPKDRFSAERLKGVDSTLKIQPAELGDSAVYLCASSLVPQEDYGYTFGSGTRLTVV.

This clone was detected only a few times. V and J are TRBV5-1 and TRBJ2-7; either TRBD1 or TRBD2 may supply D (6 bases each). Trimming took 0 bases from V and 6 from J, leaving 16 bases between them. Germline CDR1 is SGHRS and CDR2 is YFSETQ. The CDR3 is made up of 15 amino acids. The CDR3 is CASSLEDRRDIEQYF. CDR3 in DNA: TGCGCCAGCAGCTTGGAAGACAGGAGGGATATCGAGCAGTACTTC.

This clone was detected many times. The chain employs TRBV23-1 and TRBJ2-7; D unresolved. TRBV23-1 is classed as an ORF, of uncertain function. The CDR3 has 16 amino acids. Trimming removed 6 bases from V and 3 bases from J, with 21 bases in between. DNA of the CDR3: TGCGCCAGCAGCCAAGAGTGGCTTACGGTGGACTACGAGCAGTACTTC. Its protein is CASSQEWLTVDYEQYF.

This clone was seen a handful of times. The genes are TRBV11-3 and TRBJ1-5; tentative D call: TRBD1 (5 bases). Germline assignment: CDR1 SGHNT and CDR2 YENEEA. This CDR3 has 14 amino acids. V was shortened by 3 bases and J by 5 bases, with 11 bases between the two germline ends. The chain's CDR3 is CASSFHPGDQPQHF. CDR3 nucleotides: TGTGCCAGCAGCTTTCACCCGGGGGATCAGCCCCAGCATTTT.

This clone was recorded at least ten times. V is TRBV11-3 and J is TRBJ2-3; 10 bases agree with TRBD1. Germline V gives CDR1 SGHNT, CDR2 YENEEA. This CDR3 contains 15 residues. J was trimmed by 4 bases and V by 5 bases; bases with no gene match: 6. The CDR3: CASSGDRGQPDTQYF. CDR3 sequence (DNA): TGTGCCAGCAGCGGCGACAGGGGGCAGCCAGATACGCAGTATTTT.

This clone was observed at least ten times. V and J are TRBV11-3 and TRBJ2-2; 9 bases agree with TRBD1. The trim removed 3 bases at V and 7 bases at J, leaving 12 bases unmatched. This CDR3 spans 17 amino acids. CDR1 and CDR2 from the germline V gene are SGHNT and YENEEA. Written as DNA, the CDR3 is TGTGCCAGCAGCTTGGGGATACAACAGGGGGCGATCGGGGAGCTGTTTTTT. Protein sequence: CASSLGIQQGAIGELFF.

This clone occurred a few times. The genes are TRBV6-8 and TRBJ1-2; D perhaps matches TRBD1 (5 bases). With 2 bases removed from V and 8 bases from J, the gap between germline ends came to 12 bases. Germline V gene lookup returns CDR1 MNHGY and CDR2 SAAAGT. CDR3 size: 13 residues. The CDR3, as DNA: TGTGCCAGCAGTTACCTCCGGGACGGAGGCTACACCTTC. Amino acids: CASSYLRDGGYTF.

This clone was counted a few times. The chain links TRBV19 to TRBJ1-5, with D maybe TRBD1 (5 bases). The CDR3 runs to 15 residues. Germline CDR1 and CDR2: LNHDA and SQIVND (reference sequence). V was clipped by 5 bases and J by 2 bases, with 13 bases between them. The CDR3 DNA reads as TGTGCCAGTAGTCCCCTCTTAGGGGGCAATCAGCCCCAGCATTTT. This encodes CASSPLLGGNQPQHF. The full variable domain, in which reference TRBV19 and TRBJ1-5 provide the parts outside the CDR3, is DGGITQSPKYLFRKEGQNVTLSCEQNLNHDAMYWYRQDPGQGLRLIYYSQIVNDFQKGDIAEGYSVSREKKESFPLTVTSAQKNPTAFYLCASSPLLGGNQPQHFGDGTRLSIL.

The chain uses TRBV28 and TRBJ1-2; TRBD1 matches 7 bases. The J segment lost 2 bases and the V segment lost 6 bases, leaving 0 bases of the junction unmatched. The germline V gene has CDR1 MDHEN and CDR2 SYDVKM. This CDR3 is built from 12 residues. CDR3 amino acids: CASRQGNYGYTF. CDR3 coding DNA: TGTGCCAGCAGACAGGGGAACTATGGCTACACCTTC.

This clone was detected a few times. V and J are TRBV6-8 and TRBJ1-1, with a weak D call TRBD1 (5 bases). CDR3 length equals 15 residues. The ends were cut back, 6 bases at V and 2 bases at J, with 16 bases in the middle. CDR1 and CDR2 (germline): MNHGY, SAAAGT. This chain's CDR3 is CASRGQTGPNTEAFF. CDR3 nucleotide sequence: TGTGCCAGCAGGGGTCAAACAGGACCAAACACTGAAGCTTTCTTT.

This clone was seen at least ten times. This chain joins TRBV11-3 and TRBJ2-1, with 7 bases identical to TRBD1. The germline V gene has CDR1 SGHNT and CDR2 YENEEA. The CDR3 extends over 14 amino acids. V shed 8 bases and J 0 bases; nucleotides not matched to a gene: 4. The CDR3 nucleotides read TGTGCCAGCGGGGGACAGCCCTCCTACAATGAGCAGTTCTTC. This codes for CASGGQPSYNEQFF.

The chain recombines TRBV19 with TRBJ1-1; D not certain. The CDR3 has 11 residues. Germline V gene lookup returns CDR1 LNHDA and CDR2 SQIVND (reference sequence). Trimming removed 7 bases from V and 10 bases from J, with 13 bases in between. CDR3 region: CASIGGRGAFF. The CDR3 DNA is TGTGCCAGTATCGGAGGGCGAGGAGCTTTCTTT. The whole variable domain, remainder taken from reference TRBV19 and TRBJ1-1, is DGGITQSPKYLFRKEGQNVTLSCEQNLNHDAMYWYRQDPGQGLRLIYYSQIVNDFQKGDIAEGYSVSREKKESFPLTVTSAQKNPTAFYLCASIGGRGAFFGQGTRLTVV.

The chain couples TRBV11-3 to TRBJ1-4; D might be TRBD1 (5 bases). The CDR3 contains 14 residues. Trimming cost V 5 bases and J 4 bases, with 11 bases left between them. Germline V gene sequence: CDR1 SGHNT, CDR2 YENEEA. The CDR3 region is CASSLGRVNEKLFF. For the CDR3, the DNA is TGTGCCAGCAGCCTAGGCAGGGTTAATGAAAAACTGTTTTTT.

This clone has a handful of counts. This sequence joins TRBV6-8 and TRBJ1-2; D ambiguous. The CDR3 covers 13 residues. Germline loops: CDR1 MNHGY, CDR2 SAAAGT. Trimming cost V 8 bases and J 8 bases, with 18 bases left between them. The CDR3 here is CASHALPGWGYTF. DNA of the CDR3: TGTGCCAGCCACGCCCTGCCGGGCTGGGGCTACACCTTC.

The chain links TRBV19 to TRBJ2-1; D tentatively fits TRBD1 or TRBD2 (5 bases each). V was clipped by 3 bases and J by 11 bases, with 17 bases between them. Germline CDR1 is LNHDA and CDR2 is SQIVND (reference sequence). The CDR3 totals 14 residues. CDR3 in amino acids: CASSIGDRGIKQFF. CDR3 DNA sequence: TGTGCCAGTAGTATCGGGGACCGCGGTATAAAGCAGTTCTTC.

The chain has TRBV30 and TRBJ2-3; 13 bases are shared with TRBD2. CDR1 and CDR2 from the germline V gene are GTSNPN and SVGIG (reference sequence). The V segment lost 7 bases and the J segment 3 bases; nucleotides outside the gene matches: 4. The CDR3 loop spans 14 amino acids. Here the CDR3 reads CAFGTSGITDTQYF. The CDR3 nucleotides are TGTGCCTTCGGGACTAGCGGGATTACAGATACGCAGTATTTT.

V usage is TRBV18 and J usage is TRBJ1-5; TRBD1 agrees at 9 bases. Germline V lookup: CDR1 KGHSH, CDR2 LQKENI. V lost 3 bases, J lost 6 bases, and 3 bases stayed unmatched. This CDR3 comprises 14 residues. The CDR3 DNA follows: TGTGCCAGCTCACCCACAGGGGGCATTCAGCCCCAGCATTTT. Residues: CASSPTGGIQPQHF.

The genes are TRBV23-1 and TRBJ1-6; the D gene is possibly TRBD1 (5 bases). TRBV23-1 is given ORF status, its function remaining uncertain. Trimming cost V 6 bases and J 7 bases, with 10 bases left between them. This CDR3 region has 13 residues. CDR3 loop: CASSGAGNSPLHF. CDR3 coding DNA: TGCGCCAGCAGCGGGGCCGGGAATTCACCCCTCCACTTT.

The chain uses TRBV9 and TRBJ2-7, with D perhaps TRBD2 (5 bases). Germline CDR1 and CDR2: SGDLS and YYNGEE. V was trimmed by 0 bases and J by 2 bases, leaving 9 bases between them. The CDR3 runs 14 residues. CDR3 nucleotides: TGTGCCAGCAGCGTAGGAGGGAGTCCCTACGAGCAGTACTTC. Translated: CASSVGGSPYEQYF.

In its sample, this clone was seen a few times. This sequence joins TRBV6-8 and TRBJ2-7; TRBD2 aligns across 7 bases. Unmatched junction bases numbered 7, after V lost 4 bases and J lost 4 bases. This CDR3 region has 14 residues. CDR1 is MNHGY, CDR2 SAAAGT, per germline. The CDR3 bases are TGTGCCAGCAGTTTTTGGGACTACCCATACGAGCAGTACTTC. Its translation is CASSFWDYPYEQYF.

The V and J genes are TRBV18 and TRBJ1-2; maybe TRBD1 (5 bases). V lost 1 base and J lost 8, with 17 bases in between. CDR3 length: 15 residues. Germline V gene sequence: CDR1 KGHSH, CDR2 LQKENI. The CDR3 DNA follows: TGTGCCAGCTCACCACTCGGGGCAGGTAGTATCGGCTACACCTTC. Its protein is CASSPLGAGSIGYTF.

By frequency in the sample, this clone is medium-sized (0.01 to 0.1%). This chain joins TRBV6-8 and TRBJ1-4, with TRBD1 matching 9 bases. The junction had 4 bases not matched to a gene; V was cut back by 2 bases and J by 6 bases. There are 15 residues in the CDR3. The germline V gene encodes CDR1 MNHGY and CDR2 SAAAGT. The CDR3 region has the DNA TGTGCCAGCAGTTACCCGGGACAGGGTTATGAAAAACTGTTTTTT. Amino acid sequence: CASSYPGQGYEKLFF.

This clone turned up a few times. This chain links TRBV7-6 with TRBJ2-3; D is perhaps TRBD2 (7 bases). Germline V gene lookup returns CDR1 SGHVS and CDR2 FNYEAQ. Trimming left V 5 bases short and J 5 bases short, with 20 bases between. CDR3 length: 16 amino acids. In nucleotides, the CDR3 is TGTGCCAGCAGCCTGGGAGGGGGGGTAGGTGTAGATACGCAGTATTTT. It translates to CASSLGGGVGVDTQYF.

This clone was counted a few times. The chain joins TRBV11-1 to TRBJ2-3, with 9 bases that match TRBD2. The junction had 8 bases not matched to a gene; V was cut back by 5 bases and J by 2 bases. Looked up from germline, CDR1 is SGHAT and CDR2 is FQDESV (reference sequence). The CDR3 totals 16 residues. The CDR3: CASSPEASGTTDTQYF. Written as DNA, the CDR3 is TGTGCCAGCAGCCCTGAGGCTAGCGGGACCACAGATACGCAGTATTTT.

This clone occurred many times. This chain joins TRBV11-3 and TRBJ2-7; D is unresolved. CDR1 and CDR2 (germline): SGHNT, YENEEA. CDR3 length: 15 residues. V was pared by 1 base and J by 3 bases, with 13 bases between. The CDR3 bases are TGTGCCAGCAGCTTAGGTCCCGCCATTGGCTACGAGCAGTACTTC. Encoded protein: CASSLGPAIGYEQYF.

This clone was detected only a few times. The CDR3 is CASTSSFMNTEAFF. The CDR3, as DNA: TGTGCCAGCACATCCTCCTTTATGAACACTGAAGCTTTCTTT. The V call is TRBV11-3, the J call TRBJ1-1; D gene ambiguous. Trimming took 7 bases from V and 0 from J, leaving 12 bases between them. CDR3 length: 14 residues. Germline values: CDR1 SGHNT, CDR2 YENEEA.

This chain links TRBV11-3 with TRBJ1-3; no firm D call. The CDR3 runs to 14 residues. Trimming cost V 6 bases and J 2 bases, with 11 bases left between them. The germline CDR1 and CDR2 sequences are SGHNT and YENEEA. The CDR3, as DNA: TGTGCCAGCAGGGACGGCTCCGCTGGAAACACCATATATTTT. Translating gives CASRDGSAGNTIYF.

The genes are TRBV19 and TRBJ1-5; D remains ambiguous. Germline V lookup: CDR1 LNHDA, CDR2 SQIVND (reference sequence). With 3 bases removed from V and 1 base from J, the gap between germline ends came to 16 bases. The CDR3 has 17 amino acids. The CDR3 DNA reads TGTGCCAGTAGTATGATGGGGTTGCGAGTAAGCAATCAGCCCCAGCATTTT. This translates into CASSMMGLRVSNQPQHF.

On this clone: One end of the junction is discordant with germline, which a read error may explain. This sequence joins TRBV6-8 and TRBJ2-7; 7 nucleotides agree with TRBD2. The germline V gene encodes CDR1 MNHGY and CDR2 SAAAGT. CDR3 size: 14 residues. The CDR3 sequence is CAISGGGRGYEQYF. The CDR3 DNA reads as TGTGCCATCAGTGGTGGCGGGAGAGGCTACGAGCAGTACTTC.

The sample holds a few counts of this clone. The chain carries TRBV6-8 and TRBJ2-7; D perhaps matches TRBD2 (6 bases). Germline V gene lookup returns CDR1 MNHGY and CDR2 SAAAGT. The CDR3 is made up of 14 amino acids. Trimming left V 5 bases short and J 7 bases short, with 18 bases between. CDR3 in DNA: TGTGCCAGCAGTATCCTAACGGGAGTAGGTGAGCAGTACTTC. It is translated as CASSILTGVGEQYF.